This TCR beta chain was profiled in a study of cytomegalovirus exposure and HLA in healthy donors. Regarding the study as a whole: Among immune exposure information, only CMV serostatus was available. Earlier results showed most TCR beta V segments being productive about 87% or about 30% of the time.

Germline V gene lookup returns CDR1 SSHAT and CDR2 FNYEAQ (reference sequence). With V trimmed by 5 bases and J by 4 bases, 2 bases remained unmatched. The CDR3 length is 13 residues. PCR was performed using 60 Vbeta and 13 Jbeta primers. As processed by the authors: An analysis that came later counted around 80 million unique TCR beta chains, approximately 10 million shared. Method: immunoSEQ multiplex PCR; TCRdb's copy keeps in-frame clones and lacks some. That table is the source of V, J and clone size, and D and trimming were worked out from the DNA. This sample has 75,000 to 90,000 clones, with more than 70% found just once. A note on this clone: Its antigen is currently unknown.

Sequenced material: PBMCs. The clonotype comes from a man between 60 and 75 years old in good health and CMV-seronegative. J is TRBJ2-3 and V is TRBV7-7, with 8 bases identical to TRBD1. The CDR3 loop reads CASSVDRADTQYF. CDR3 in DNA: TGTGCCAGCAGCGTGGACAGGGCAGATACGCAGTATTTT. The full variable domain, its missing parts supplied by reference TRBV7-7 and TRBJ2-3, is GAGVSQSPRYKVTKRGQDVTLRCDPISSHATLYWYQQALGQGPEFLTYFNYEAQPDKSGLPSDRFSAERPEGSISTLTIQRTEQRDSAMYRCASSVDRADTQYFGPGTRLTVL.